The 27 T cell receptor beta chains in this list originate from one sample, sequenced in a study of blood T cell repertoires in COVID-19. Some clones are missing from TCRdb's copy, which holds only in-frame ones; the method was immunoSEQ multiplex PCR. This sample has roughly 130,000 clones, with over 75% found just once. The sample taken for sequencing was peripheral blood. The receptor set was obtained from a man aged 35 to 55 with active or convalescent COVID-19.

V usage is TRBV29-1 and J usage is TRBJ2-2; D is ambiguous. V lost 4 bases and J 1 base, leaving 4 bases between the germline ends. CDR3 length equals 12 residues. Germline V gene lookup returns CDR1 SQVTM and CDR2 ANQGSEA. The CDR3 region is CSVGRNTGELFF. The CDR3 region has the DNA TGCAGCGTTGGTAGGAACACCGGGGAGCTGTTTTTT.

CDR3 in amino acids: CASSLRTGYKDTQYF. As DNA, the CDR3 is TGTGCCAGCAGCTTGCGGACAGGGTATAAAGATACGCAGTATTTT. The rearrangement joins TRBV7-3 to TRBJ2-3, with TRBD1 matching over 8 bases. After removal of 3 bases from V and 5 bases from J, the junction contained 7 bases not matched to a gene. Germline CDR1 reads SGHTA; CDR2 reads FQGTGA. This CDR3 has 15 amino acids.

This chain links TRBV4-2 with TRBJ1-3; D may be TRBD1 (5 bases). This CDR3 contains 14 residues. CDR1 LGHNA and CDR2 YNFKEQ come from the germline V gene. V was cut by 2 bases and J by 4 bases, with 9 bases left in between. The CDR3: CASSQRRDGNTIYF. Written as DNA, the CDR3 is TGTGCCAGCAGCCAAAGGCGGGACGGAAACACCATATATTTT.

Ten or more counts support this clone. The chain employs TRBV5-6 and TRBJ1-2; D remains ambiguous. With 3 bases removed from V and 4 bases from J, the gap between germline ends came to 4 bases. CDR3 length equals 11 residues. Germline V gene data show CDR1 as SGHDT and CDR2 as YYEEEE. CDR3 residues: CASSWLYGYTF. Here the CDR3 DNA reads TGTGCCAGCAGCTGGCTCTATGGCTACACCTTC.

The DNA of the CDR3 is TGCGCCAGCAGCTTGCCTGGGCAGGGTTACGAGCAGTACTTC. This codes for CASSLPGQGYEQYF. The gene calls are TRBV5-1 and TRBJ2-7; the D gene is possibly TRBD1 (5 bases). V lost 1 base and J 4 bases, leaving 12 bases between the germline ends. Per the germline V gene, CDR1 is SGHRS and CDR2 is YFSETQ. The CDR3 covers 14 residues.

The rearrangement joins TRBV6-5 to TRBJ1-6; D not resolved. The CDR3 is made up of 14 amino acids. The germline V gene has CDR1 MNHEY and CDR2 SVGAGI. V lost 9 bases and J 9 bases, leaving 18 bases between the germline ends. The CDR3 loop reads CARDDREPGSPLHF. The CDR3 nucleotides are TGTGCCAGAGATGATCGCGAACCGGGTTCACCCCTCCACTTT.

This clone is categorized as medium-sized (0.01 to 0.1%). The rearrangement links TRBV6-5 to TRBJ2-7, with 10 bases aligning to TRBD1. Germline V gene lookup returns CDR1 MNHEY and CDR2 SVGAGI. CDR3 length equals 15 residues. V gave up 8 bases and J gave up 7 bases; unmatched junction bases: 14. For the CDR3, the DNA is TGTGCCAGCCCTCCTGTTGGGACAGGGGTAGGAGAGCAGTACTTC. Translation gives CASPPVGTGVGEQYF.

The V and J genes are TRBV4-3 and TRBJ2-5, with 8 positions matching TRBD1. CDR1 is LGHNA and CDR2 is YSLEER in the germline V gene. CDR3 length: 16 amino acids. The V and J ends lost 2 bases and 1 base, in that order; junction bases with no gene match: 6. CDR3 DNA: TGCGCCAGCAGCCAAATGTTCACAGGGGGCCAAGAGACCCAGTACTTC. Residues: CASSQMFTGGQETQYF.

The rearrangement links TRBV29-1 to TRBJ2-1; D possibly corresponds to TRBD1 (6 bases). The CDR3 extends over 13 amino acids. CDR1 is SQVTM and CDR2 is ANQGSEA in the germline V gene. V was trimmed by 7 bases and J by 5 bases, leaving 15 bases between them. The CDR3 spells CSGQGQLDNEQFF. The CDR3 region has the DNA TGCAGCGGGCAGGGGCAACTAGACAATGAGCAGTTCTTC.

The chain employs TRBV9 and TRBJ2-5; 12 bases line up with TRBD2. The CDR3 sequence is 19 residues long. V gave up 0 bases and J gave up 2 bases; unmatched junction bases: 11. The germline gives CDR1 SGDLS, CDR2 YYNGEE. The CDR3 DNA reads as TGTGCCAGCAGCGTAGGAGAGACTAGCGGGGGAACTCAGCAAGAGACCCAGTACTTC. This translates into CASSVGETSGGTQQETQYF.

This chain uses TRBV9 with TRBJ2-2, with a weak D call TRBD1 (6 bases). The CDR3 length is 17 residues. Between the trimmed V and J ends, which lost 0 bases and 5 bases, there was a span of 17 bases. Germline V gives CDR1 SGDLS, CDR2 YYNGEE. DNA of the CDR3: TGTGCCAGCAGCGTAGGAGTCGTGGCAGGGGAAACCGGGGAGCTGTTTTTT. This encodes CASSVGVVAGETGELFF.

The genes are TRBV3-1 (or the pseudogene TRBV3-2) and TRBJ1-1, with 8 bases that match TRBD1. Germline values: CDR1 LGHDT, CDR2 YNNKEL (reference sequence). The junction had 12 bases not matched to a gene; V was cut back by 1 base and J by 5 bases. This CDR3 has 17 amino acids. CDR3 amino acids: CASSQVGIPGGRTEAFF. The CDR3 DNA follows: TGTGCCAGCAGCCAAGTCGGAATTCCAGGGGGCAGGACTGAAGCTTTCTTT.

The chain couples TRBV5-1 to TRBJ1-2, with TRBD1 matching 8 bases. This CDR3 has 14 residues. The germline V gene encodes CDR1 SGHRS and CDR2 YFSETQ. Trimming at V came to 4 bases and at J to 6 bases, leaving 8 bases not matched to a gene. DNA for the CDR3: TGCGCCAGCAGCACCGGACAGGGTAGGCATGGCTACACCTTC. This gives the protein CASSTGQGRHGYTF.

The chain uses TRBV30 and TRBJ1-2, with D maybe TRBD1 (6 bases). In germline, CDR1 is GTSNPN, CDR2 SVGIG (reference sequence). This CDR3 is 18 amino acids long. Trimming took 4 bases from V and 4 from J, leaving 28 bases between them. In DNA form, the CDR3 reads TGTGCCTGGACCCTAGGGGGTAGGACAGACGTGTCGGCCTATGGCTACACCTTC. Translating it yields CAWTLGGRTDVSAYGYTF.

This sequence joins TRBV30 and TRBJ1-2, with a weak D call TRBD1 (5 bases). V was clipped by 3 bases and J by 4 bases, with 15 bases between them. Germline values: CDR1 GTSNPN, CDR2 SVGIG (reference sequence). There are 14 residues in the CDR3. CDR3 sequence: CAWSPQEIGYGYTF. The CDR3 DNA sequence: TGTGCCTGGAGCCCACAGGAGATCGGCTATGGCTACACCTTC.

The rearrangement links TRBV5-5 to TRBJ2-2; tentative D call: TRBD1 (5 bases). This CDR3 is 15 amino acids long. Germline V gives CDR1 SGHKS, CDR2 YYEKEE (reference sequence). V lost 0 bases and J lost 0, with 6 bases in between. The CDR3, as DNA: TGTGCCAGCAGCTTGGGACAGCCGAACACCGGGGAGCTGTTTTTT. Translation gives CASSLGQPNTGELFF.

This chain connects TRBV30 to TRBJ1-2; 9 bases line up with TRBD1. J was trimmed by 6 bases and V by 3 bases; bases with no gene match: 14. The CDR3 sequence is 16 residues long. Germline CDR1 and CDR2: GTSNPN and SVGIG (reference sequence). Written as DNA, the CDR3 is TGTGCCTGGAGCGCCATTCTCCGGACAGGGGACCATGGCTACACCTTC. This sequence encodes CAWSAILRTGDHGYTF.

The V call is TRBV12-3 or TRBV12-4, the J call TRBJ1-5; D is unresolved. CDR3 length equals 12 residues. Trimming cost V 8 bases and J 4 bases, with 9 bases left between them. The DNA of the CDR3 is TGTGCCAGCGGAGGAGGGAATCAGCCCCAGCATTTT. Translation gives CASGGGNQPQHF.

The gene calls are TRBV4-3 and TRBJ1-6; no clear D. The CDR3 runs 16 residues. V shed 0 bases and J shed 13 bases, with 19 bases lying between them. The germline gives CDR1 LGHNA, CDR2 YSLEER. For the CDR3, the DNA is TGCGCCAGCAGCCAAGATCTTTTTAGTGGACTTGGGCCCCTCCACTTT. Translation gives CASSQDLFSGLGPLHF.

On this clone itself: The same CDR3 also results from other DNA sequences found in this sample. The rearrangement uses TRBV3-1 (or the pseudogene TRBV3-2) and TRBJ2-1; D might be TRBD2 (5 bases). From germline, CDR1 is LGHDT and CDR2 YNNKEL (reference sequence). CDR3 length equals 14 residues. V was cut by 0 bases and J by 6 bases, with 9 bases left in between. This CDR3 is CASSQDGGRNEQFF. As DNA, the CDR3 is TGTGCCAGCAGCCAAGATGGAGGTCGCAATGAGCAGTTCTTC.

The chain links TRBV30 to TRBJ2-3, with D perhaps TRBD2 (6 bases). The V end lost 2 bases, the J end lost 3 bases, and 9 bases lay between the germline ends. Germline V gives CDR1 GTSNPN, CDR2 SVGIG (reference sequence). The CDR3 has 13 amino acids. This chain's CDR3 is CAWSRTTTDTQYF. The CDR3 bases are TGTGCCTGGAGTAGGACTACAACAGATACGCAGTATTTT.

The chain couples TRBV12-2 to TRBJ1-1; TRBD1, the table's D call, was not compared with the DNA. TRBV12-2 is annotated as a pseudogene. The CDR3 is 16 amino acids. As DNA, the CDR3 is TGTGCAAGTCGCTTAGCCAGGCAACAGAAGAACACTGAAGCTTTCTTT. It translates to CASRLARQQKNTEAFF.

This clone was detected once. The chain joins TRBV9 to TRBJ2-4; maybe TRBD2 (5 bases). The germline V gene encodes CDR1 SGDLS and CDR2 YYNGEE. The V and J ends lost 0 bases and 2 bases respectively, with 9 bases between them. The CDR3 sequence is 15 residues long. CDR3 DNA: TGTGCCAGCAGCGTAGTAGGAGGCCCCAAAAACATTCAGTACTTC. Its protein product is CASSVVGGPKNIQYF.

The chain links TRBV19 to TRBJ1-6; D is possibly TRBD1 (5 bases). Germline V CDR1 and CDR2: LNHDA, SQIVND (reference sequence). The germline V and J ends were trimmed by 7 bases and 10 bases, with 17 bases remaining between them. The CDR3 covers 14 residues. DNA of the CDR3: TGTGCCAGTACCTCGGGGGGTGTAAAATCACCCCTCCACTTT. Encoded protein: CASTSGGVKSPLHF.

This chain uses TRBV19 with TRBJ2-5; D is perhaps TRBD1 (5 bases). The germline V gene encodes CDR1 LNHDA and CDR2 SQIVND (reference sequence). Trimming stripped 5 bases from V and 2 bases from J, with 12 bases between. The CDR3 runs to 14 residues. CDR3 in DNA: TGTGCCAGTAGTCTGACGACAGCTCAAGAGACCCAGTACTTC. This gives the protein CASSLTTAQETQYF.

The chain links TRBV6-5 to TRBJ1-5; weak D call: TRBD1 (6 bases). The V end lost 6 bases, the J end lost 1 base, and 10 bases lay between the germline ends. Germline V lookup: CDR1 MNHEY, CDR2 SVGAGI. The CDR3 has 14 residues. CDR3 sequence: CASSRTVSNQPQHF. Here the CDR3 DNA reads TGTGCCAGCAGCCGGACAGTCAGCAATCAGCCCCAGCATTTT.

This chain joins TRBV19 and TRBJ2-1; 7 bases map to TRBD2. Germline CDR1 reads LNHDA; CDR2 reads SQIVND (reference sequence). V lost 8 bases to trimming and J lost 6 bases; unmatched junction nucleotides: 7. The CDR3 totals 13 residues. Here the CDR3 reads CASQPRGSNEQFF. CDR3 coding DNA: TGTGCCAGTCAACCGCGGGGGTCCAATGAGCAGTTCTTC.